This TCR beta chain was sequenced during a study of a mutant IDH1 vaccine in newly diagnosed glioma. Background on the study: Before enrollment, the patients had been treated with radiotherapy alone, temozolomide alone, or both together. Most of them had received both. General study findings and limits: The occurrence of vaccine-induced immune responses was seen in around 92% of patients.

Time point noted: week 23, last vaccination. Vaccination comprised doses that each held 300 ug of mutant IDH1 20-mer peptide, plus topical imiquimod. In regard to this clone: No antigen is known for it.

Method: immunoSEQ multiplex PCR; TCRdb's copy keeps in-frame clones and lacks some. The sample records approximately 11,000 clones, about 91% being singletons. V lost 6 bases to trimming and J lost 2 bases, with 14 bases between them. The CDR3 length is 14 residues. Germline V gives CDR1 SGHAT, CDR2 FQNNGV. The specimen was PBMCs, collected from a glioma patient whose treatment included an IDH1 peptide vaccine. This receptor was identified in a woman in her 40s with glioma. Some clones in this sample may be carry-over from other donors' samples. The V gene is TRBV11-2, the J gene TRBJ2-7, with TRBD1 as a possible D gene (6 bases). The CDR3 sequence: CASSLPGEPYEQYF. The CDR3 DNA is TGTGCCAGCAGTCTCCCAGGGGAACCCTACGAGCAGTACTTC.